The rows below give T cell receptor beta chains drawn from one sample of a study of blood T cell repertoires in COVID-19. The repertoire was sequenced with immunoSEQ multiplex PCR; TCRdb's copy has only in-frame clones and lacks some. The table includes about 52,000 clones, 82% detected once. Material for sequencing was peripheral blood. These receptors were collected from a man at least 80 years old with COVID-19, enrolled during active disease. CDR3s include the opening cysteine and the closing phenylalanine or tryptophan. The D gene is left open where the match is weak. Some rows mark clone size as missing; the rest say once, few, many or name a class of expanded clone.

d_call: TRBD2; clone_size: once; j_call: TRBJ2-2; v_call: TRBV27; cdr3_nt: TGTGCCAGCAGTCCGCGGGAGATCACCGGGGAGCTGTTTTTT; cdr3_aa: CASSPREITGELFF
d_call: -; clone_size: once; j_call: TRBJ2-3; v_call: TRBV4-3; cdr3_nt: TGCGCCAGCAGCCAAGCAGCCCTAGGCCCCACAGATACGCAGTATTTT; cdr3_aa: CASSQAALGPTDTQYF
d_call: TRBD1; clone_size: -; j_call: TRBJ1-1; v_call: TRBV10-3; cdr3_nt: TGTGCCATCAGTGATGGGGACAGGGGAGAGAACACTGAAGCTTTCTTT; cdr3_aa: CAISDGDRGENTEAFF
d_call: TRBD1; clone_size: -; j_call: TRBJ1-2; v_call: TRBV7-9; cdr3_nt: TGTGCCAGCAGCGCCCGACAGGGGGCTAGATATGGCTACACCTTC; cdr3_aa: CASSARQGARYGYTF
d_call: TRBD1; clone_size: -; j_call: TRBJ1-2; v_call: TRBV12-5; cdr3_nt: TGTGCTAGTGGGGACAGGTACTATGGCTACACCTTC; cdr3_aa: CASGDRYYGYTF
d_call: TRBD2; clone_size: -; j_call: TRBJ2-3; v_call: TRBV19; cdr3_nt: TGTGCCAGTAGCCCGGGACTAGCGGGATCAAGAGATACGCAGTATTTT; cdr3_aa: CASSPGLAGSRDTQYF
d_call: TRBD2; clone_size: -; j_call: TRBJ2-1; v_call: TRBV2; cdr3_nt: TGTGCCGGACTCCCGGGGAGCGGGATCAATGAGCAGTTCTTC; cdr3_aa: CAGLPGSGINEQFF
d_call: -; clone_size: -; j_call: TRBJ1-1; v_call: TRBV5-4; cdr3_nt: TGTGCCAGCAGCCCGGGCGGGGGGAGGAACACTGAAGCTTTCTTT; cdr3_aa: CASSPGGGRNTEAFF
d_call: -; clone_size: -; j_call: TRBJ2-3; v_call: TRBV20-1; cdr3_nt: TGCAGTCTAGGGAGAGATACGCAGTATTTT; cdr3_aa: CSLGRDTQYF
d_call: -; clone_size: -; j_call: TRBJ1-2; v_call: TRBV7-2; cdr3_nt: TGTGCCAGCAGCTTAGAGGTCAGCGACTATGGCTACACCTTC; cdr3_aa: CASSLEVSDYGYTF
d_call: -; clone_size: -; j_call: TRBJ1-3; v_call: TRBV5-6; cdr3_nt: TGTGCCAGCAGCTTGGAGAGCTCTGGAAACACCATATATTTT; cdr3_aa: CASSLESSGNTIYF
d_call: TRBD1; clone_size: few; j_call: TRBJ1-2; v_call: TRBV7-3; cdr3_nt: TGTGCCAGCAGCGCGGGACAGGCCTATGGCTACACCTTC; cdr3_aa: CASSAGQAYGYTF
d_call: -; clone_size: few; j_call: TRBJ1-1; v_call: TRBV10-3; cdr3_nt: TGTGCCATCAGTGACTACTCCAGGGCAAACACTGAAGCTTTCTTT; cdr3_aa: CAISDYSRANTEAFF
d_call: -; clone_size: -; j_call: TRBJ2-7; v_call: TRBV28; cdr3_nt: TGTGCCAGCAGCCGTCTCGGTGGCGAGCAGTACTTC; cdr3_aa: CASSRLGGEQYF
d_call: -; clone_size: few; j_call: TRBJ1-2; v_call: TRBV29-1; cdr3_nt: TGCAGCGGTGCCCTTATGGGGCAGGAAAGGAGCTACACCTTC; cdr3_aa: CSGALMGQERSYTF
d_call: -; clone_size: -; j_call: TRBJ1-4; v_call: TRBV19; cdr3_nt: TGTGCCAGCGCGGGACGGTTGAATGAAAAACTGTTTTTT; cdr3_aa: CASAGRLNEKLFF
d_call: -; clone_size: few; j_call: TRBJ1-2; v_call: TRBV4-3; cdr3_nt: TGCGCCAGCAGCCAAGCTTTTACCAGGGCATACTATGGCTACACCTTC; cdr3_aa: CASSQAFTRAYYGYTF
d_call: TRBD2; clone_size: -; j_call: TRBJ2-3; v_call: TRBV15; cdr3_nt: TGTGCCACCAGCAGGGGGACTAGCGGGGCTTTTGATACGCAGTATTTT; cdr3_aa: CATSRGTSGAFDTQYF
d_call: -; clone_size: few; j_call: TRBJ1-1; v_call: TRBV5-1; cdr3_nt: TGCGCCAGCAGCCTTAAAATTGACACTGAAGCTTTCTTT; cdr3_aa: CASSLKIDTEAFF
d_call: -; clone_size: once; j_call: TRBJ2-3; v_call: TRBV15; cdr3_nt: TGTGCCACCAGTAACGGGATTCTCCCAGATACGCAGTATTTT; cdr3_aa: CATSNGILPDTQYF
d_call: -; clone_size: -; j_call: TRBJ1-2; v_call: TRBV9; cdr3_nt: TGTGCCAGCAGCGGGGGAGGCAGAGGCTATGGCTACACCTTC; cdr3_aa: CASSGGGRGYGYTF
d_call: -; clone_size: few; j_call: TRBJ1-1; v_call: TRBV6-2/TRBV6-3; cdr3_nt: TGTGCCAGCAGTTATCGGAACACTGAAGCTTTCTTT; cdr3_aa: CASSYRNTEAFF
d_call: TRBD1; clone_size: -; j_call: TRBJ1-2; v_call: TRBV5-6; cdr3_nt: TGTGCCAGCAGCAGGACAGGGTTTGGCTACACCTTC; cdr3_aa: CASSRTGFGYTF
d_call: TRBD2; clone_size: -; j_call: TRBJ2-1; v_call: TRBV9; cdr3_nt: TGTGCCAGCAGCGTACCGCATGGGCGGGGGGAGCTTAACAATGAGCAGTTCTTC; cdr3_aa: CASSVPHGRGELNNEQFF
d_call: -; clone_size: -; j_call: TRBJ1-1; v_call: TRBV6-6; cdr3_nt: TGTGCCAGCAGTTACGGGCCGAAGAACACTGAAGCTTTCTTT; cdr3_aa: CASSYGPKNTEAFF
d_call: TRBD1; clone_size: -; j_call: TRBJ1-4; v_call: TRBV6-6; cdr3_nt: TGTGCCAGCGGACCCCGACAGGGTATTAATGAAAAACTGTTTTTT; cdr3_aa: CASGPRQGINEKLFF
d_call: TRBD2; clone_size: -; j_call: TRBJ2-7; v_call: TRBV7-3; cdr3_nt: TGTGCCAGCAGCCCGCCGGGACTAGCGGGGTTGCAGTACTTC; cdr3_aa: CASSPPGLAGLQYF
d_call: -; clone_size: -; j_call: TRBJ1-5; v_call: TRBV2; cdr3_nt: TGTGCCAGCAGAAGAGGAGGCTCGGAAAATCAGCCCCAGCATTTT; cdr3_aa: CASRRGGSENQPQHF
d_call: -; clone_size: few; j_call: TRBJ1-2; v_call: TRBV5-1; cdr3_nt: TGCGCCAGCAGCTGGAACAGCCGCTATGGCTACACCTTC; cdr3_aa: CASSWNSRYGYTF
d_call: -; clone_size: -; j_call: TRBJ1-1; v_call: TRBV24-1; cdr3_nt: TGTGCCACCAGTGACCGGGGGATGAACACTGAAGCTTTCTTT; cdr3_aa: CATSDRGMNTEAFF
d_call: -; clone_size: -; j_call: TRBJ1-2; v_call: TRBV7-9; cdr3_nt: TGTGCCAGCAGCTCAATAGACAGGCCTAACTATGGCTACACCTTC; cdr3_aa: CASSSIDRPNYGYTF
d_call: TRBD2; clone_size: -; j_call: TRBJ2-1; v_call: TRBV24-1; cdr3_nt: TGTGCCACCGCCGTGGGAGCGGGGCTAAACAATGAGCAGTTCTTC; cdr3_aa: CATAVGAGLNNEQFF
d_call: -; clone_size: -; j_call: TRBJ1-1; v_call: TRBV30; cdr3_nt: TGTGCCTGGAGGGAGGGACTGAGGAACACTGAAGCTTTCTTT; cdr3_aa: CAWREGLRNTEAFF
d_call: TRBD1; clone_size: -; j_call: TRBJ1-6; v_call: TRBV7-2; cdr3_nt: TGTGCCAGCAGCTCCCAGGGGGCGAATAATTCACCCCTCCACTTT; cdr3_aa: CASSSQGANNSPLHF
d_call: TRBD1; clone_size: -; j_call: TRBJ2-1; v_call: TRBV3-1/TRBV3-2; cdr3_nt: TGTGCCAGCAGCCATCGGACAGGGGCAAGCTCCTACAATGAGCAGTTCTTC; cdr3_aa: CASSHRTGASSYNEQFF
d_call: TRBD1; clone_size: -; j_call: TRBJ1-5; v_call: TRBV11-2; cdr3_nt: TGTGCCAGCAGCTTAGATACAGGGGGTGGACAGCCCCAGCATTTT; cdr3_aa: CASSLDTGGGQPQHF
d_call: -; clone_size: few; j_call: TRBJ2-4; v_call: TRBV13; cdr3_nt: TGTGCCAGCAGCCCGACTAGGCGGGCCAAAAACATTCAGTACTTC; cdr3_aa: CASSPTRRAKNIQYF
d_call: TRBD2; clone_size: -; j_call: TRBJ2-2; v_call: TRBV9; cdr3_nt: TGTGCCAGCAGCGTAGCGGCGGGGGCGAACACCGGGGAGCTGTTTTTT; cdr3_aa: CASSVAAGANTGELFF
d_call: -; clone_size: -; j_call: TRBJ1-4; v_call: TRBV6-2/TRBV6-3; cdr3_nt: TGTGCCAGCAGCTCCTCGGATGAAAAACTGTTTTTT; cdr3_aa: CASSSSDEKLFF
d_call: TRBD2; clone_size: -; j_call: TRBJ2-3; v_call: TRBV4-3; cdr3_nt: TGCGCCAGCAGCCAAGACACCCAGCGGGAGAGCACAGATACGCAGTATTTT; cdr3_aa: CASSQDTQRESTDTQYF
d_call: -; clone_size: -; j_call: TRBJ1-2; v_call: TRBV24-1; cdr3_nt: TGTGCCACCGGGGGGGAGAACTATGGCTACACCTTC; cdr3_aa: CATGGENYGYTF
d_call: -; clone_size: -; j_call: TRBJ2-2; v_call: TRBV13; cdr3_nt: TGTGCCAGCAGTTCCCCAGAGAACACCGGGGAGCTGTTTTTT; cdr3_aa: CASSSPENTGELFF
d_call: TRBD2; clone_size: -; j_call: TRBJ2-3; v_call: TRBV11-2; cdr3_nt: TGTGCCAGCGGGCCATTAGCGGGAGGGACAGATACGCAGTATTTT; cdr3_aa: CASGPLAGGTDTQYF
d_call: TRBD2; clone_size: -; j_call: TRBJ2-2; v_call: TRBV9; cdr3_nt: TGTGCCAGCAGCGTTTCGGCGCGGGGGGGCTCCGGTGCCACCGGGGAGCTGTTTTTT; cdr3_aa: CASSVSARGGSGATGELFF
d_call: -; clone_size: -; j_call: TRBJ2-5; v_call: TRBV7-6; cdr3_nt: TGTGCCAGCAGCTCCCGAGCCAGGCAAGAGACCCAGTACTTC; cdr3_aa: CASSSRARQETQYF
d_call: TRBD1; clone_size: -; j_call: TRBJ2-1; v_call: TRBV7-3; cdr3_nt: TGTGCCAGCAGCTCCCGACAGGGTGCCTACAATGAGCAGTTCTTC; cdr3_aa: CASSSRQGAYNEQFF
d_call: -; clone_size: once; j_call: TRBJ1-1; v_call: TRBV7-3; cdr3_nt: TGTGCCAGCAGCCCTGGGGGGAGGGGTGGTGCCACTGAAGCTTTCTTT; cdr3_aa: CASSPGGRGGATEAFF